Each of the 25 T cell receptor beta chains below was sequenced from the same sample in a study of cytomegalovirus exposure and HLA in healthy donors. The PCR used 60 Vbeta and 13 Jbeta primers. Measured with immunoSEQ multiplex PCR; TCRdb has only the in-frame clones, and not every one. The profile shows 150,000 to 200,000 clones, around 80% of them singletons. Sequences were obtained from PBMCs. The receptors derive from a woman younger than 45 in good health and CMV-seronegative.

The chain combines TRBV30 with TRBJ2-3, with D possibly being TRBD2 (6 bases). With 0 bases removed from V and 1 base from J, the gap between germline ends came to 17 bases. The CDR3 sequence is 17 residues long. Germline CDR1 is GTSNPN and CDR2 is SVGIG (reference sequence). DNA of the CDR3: TGTGCCTGGAGTGTACGGTTACTAGCCTTTGGCACAGATACGCAGTATTTT. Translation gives CAWSVRLLAFGTDTQYF.

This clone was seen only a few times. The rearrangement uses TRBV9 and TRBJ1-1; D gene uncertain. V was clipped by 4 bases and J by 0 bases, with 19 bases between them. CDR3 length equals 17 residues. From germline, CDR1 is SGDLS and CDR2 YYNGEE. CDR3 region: CASSPGLRKVVNTEAFF. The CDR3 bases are TGTGCCAGCAGCCCTGGGCTCCGCAAGGTCGTGAACACTGAAGCTTTCTTT.

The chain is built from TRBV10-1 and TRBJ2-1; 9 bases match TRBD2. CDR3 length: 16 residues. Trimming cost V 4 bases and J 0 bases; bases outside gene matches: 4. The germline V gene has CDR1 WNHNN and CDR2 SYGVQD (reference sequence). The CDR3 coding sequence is TGCGCCAGCAGTGGGGATAGCGGGAGCTCCTACAATGAGCAGTTCTTC. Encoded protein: CASSGDSGSSYNEQFF.

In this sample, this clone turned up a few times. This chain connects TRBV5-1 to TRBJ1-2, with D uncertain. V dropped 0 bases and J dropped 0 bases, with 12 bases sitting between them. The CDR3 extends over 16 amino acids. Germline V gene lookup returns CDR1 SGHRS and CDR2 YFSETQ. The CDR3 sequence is CASSLGGGTANYGYTF. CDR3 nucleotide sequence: TGCGCCAGCAGCTTGGGGGGAGGAACGGCTAACTATGGCTACACCTTC.

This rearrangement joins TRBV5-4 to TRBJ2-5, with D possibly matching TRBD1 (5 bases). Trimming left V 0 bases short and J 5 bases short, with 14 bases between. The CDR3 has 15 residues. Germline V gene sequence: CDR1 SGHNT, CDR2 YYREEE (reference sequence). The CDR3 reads CASSLEDGAGETQYF. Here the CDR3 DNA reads TGTGCCAGCAGCTTGGAAGATGGGGCCGGGGAGACCCAGTACTTC.

The CDR3 DNA reads as TGTGCCAGCAGCTCCCCGGGACAGGAGGCCTATGGCTACACCTTC. It translates to CASSSPGQEAYGYTF. V and J are TRBV7-9 and TRBJ1-2; 8 nucleotides align to TRBD1. Germline CDR1 reads SEHNR; CDR2 reads FQNEAQ (reference sequence). The V segment lost 4 bases and the J segment 4 bases; nucleotides outside the gene matches: 8. The CDR3 has 15 residues.

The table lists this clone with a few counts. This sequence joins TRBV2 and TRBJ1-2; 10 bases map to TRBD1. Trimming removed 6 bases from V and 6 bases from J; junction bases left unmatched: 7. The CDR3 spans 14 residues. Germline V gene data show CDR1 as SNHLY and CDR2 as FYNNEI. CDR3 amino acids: CASSDRGPLDGYTF. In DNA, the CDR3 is TGTGCCAGCAGCGACAGGGGGCCACTGGATGGCTACACCTTC.

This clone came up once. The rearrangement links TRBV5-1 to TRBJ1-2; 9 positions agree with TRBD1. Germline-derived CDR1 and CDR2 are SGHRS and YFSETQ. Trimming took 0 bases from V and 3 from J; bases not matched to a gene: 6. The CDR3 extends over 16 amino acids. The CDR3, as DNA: TGCGCCAGCAGCTTGGGAAAACAGGGGGCTGACTATGGCTACACCTTC. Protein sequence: CASSLGKQGADYGYTF.

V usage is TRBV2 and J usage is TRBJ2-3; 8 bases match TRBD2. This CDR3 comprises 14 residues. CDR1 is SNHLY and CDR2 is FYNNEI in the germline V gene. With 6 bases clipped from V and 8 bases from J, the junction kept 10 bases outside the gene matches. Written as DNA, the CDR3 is TGTGCCAGCAGAGGCGGGCCCCGGGAGGGTACGCAGTATTTT. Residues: CASRGGPREGTQYF.

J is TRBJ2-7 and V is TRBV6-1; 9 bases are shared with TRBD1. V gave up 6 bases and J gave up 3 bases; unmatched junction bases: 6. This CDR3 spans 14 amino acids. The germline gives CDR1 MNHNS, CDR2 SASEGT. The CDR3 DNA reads TGTGCCAGCAGCCGACAGGGGGGGGGCTACGAGCAGTACTTC. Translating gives CASSRQGGGYEQYF.

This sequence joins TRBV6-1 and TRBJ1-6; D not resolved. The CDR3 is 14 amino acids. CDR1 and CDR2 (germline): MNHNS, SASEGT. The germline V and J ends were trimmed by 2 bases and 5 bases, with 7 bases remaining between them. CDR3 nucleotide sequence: TGTGCCAGCAGTGAACGCGTTGATAATTCACCCCTCCACTTT. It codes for CASSERVDNSPLHF.

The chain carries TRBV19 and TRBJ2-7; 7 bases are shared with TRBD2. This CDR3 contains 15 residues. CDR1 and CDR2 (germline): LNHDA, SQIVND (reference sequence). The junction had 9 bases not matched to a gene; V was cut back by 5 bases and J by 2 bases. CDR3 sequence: CASSLGGTRTYEQYF. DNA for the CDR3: TGTGCCAGTAGTCTGGGGGGGACGCGAACCTACGAGCAGTACTTC.

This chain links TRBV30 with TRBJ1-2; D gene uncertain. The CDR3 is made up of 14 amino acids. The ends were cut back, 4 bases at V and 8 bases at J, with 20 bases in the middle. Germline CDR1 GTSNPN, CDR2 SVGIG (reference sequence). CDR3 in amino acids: CAWNRAGVVAGYTF. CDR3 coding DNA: TGTGCCTGGAATCGGGCGGGAGTCGTCGCGGGCTACACCTTC.

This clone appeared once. CDR3 nucleotides: TGCGCCAGCAGCCAAGGACAGGGGGGAAATTACGAGCAGTACTTC. Its translation: CASSQGQGGNYEQYF. The gene calls are TRBV4-3 and TRBJ2-5, with 9 bases lining up with TRBD1. Near its end, the DNA agrees better with TRBJ2-7, so the J call may be wrong. Looked up from germline, CDR1 is LGHNA and CDR2 is YSLEER. The CDR3 consists of 15 residues.

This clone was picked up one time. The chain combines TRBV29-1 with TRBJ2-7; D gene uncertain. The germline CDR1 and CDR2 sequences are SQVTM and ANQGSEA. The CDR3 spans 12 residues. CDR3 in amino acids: CSVQPSSYEQYF. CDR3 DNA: TGCAGTGTACAGCCGAGCTCCTACGAGCAGTACTTC.

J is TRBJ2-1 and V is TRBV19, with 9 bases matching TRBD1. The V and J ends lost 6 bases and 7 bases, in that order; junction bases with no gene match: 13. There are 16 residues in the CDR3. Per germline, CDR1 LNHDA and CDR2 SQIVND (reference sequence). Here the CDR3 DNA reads TGTGCCAGTAGGACACTAGGGACAGGGCATTTTAATGAGCAGTTCTTC. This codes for CASRTLGTGHFNEQFF. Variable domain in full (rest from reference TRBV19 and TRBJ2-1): DGGITQSPKYLFRKEGQNVTLSCEQNLNHDAMYWYRQDPGQGLRLIYYSQIVNDFQKGDIAEGYSVSREKKESFPLTVTSAQKNPTAFYLCASRTLGTGHFNEQFFGPGTRLTVL.

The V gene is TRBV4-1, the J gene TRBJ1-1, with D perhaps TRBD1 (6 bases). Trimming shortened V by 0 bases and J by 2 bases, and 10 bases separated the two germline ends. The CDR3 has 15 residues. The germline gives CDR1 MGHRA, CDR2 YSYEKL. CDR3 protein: CASSQEPDSNTEAFF. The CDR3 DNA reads TGCGCCAGCAGCCAAGAACCGGACAGTAACACTGAAGCTTTCTTT.

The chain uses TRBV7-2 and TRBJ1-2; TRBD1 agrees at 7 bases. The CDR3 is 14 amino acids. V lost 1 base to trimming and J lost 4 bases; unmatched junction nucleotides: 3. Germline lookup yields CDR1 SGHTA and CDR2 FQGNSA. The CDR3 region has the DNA TGTGCCAGCAGCTTAGGCGGGGACAGCTATGGCTACACCTTC. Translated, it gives CASSLGGDSYGYTF. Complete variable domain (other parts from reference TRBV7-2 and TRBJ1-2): GAGVSQSPSNKVTEKGKDVELRCDPISGHTALYWYRQSLGQGLEFLIYFQGNSAPDKSGLPSDRFSAERTGGSVSTLTIQRTQQEDSAVYLCASSLGGDSYGYTFGSGTRLTVV.

For the CDR3, the DNA is TGTGCCAGCAGCTTAGTCGGGGAGCCCCAGCATTTT. Translating it yields CASSLVGEPQHF. This chain connects TRBV5-6 to TRBJ1-5; D remains ambiguous. V lost 2 bases to trimming and J lost 8 bases, with 8 bases between them. Germline loops: CDR1 SGHDT, CDR2 YYEEEE. The CDR3 loop spans 12 amino acids.

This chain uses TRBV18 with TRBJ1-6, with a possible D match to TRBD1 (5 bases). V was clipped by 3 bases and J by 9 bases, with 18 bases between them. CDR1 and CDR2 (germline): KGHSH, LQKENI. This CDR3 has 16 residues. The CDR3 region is CASSPGVMGLGSPLHF. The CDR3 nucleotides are TGTGCCAGCTCACCGGGCGTGATGGGGCTGGGTTCACCCCTCCACTTT.

CDR3 loop: CASSSPGGGADTQYF. CDR3 sequence (DNA): TGTGCCAGCAGTTCTCCGGGGGGGGGCGCAGATACGCAGTATTTT. This rearrangement joins TRBV2 to TRBJ2-3; 8 nucleotides line up with TRBD2. Germline V gene data show CDR1 as SNHLY and CDR2 as FYNNEI. This CDR3 has 15 residues. V was clipped by 5 bases and J by 4 bases; unmatched bases: 8.

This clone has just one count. CDR3 amino acids: CSSWDSQETQYF. CDR3 DNA sequence: TGCAGCTCCTGGGACAGCCAAGAGACCCAGTACTTC. The rearrangement uses TRBV29-1 and TRBJ2-5; 7 bases map to TRBD1. The CDR3 is made up of 12 amino acids. The germline CDR1 and CDR2 sequences are SQVTM and ANQGSEA. V shed 8 bases and J 1 base; nucleotides not matched to a gene: 4.

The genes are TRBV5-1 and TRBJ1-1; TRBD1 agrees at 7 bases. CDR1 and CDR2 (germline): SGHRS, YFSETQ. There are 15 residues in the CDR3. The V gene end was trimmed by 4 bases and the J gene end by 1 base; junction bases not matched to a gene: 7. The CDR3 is CASSITGVGNTEAFF. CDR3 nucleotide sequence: TGCGCCAGCAGCATAACAGGGGTGGGGAACACTGAAGCTTTCTTT. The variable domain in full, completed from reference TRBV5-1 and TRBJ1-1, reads KAGVTQTPRYLIKTRGQQVTLSCSPISGHRSVSWYQQTPGQGLQFLFEYFSETQRNKGNFPGRFSGRQFSNSRSEMNVSTLELGDSALYLCASSITGVGNTEAFFGQGTRLTVV.

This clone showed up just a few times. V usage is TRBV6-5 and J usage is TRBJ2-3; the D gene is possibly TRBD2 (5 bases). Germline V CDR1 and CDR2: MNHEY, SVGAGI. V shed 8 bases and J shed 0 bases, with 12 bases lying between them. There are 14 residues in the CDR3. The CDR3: CASSNRESTDTQYF. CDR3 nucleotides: TGTGCCAGCTCTAATCGGGAAAGCACAGATACGCAGTATTTT.

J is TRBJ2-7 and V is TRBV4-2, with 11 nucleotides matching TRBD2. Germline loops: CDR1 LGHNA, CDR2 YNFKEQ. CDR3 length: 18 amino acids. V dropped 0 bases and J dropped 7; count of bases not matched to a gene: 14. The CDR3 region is CASSQEGGRASGGREQYF. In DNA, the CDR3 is TGTGCCAGCAGCCAAGAAGGGGGCAGGGCTAGCGGGGGGCGAGAGCAGTACTTC.